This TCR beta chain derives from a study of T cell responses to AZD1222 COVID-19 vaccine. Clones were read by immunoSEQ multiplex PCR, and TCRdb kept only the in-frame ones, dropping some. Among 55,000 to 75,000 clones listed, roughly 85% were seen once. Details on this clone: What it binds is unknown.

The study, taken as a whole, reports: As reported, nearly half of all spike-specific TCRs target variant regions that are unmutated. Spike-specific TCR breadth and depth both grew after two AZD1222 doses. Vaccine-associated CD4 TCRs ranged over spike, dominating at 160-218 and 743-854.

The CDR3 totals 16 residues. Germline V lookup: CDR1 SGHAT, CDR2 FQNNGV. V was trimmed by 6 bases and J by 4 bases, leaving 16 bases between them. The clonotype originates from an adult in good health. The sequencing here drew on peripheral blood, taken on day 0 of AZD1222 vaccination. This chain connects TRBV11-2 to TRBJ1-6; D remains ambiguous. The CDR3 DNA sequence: TGTGCCAGCAGGGAGGACGGTGGAGTTTATAATTCACCCCTCCACTTT. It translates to CASREDGGVYNSPLHF.